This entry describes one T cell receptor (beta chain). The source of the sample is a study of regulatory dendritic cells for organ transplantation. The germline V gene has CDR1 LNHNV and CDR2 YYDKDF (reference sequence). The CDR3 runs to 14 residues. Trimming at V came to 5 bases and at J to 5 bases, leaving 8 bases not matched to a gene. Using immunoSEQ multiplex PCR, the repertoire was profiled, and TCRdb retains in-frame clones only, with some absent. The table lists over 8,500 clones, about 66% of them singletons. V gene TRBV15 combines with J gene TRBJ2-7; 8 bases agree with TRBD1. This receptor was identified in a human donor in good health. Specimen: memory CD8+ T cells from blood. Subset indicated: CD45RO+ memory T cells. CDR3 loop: CATSLRTGLNEQYF. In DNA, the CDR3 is TGTGCCACCAGCCTTAGGACAGGGCTGAACGAGCAGTACTTC. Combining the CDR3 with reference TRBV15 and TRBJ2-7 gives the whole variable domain DAMVIQNPRYQVTQFGKPVTLSCSQTLNHNVMYWYQQKSSQAPKLLFHYYDKDFNNEADTPDNFQSRRPNTSFCFLDIRSPGLGDTAMYLCATSLRTGLNEQYFGPGTRLTVT.